This entry is about one TCR beta chain. Antigen unknown. The deep-level immunoSEQ assay was used. Here immunoSEQ multiplex PCR was the method, and the copy in TCRdb shows in-frame clones only, minus some. The table records 800,000 to 950,000 clones, approximately 97% of them present only once. The record originates from a study of shared clonotypes between healthy human individuals. Findings of the study overall: Unshared clonotypes carried lower generation probabilities than those common to all four donors.

Trimming stripped 5 bases from V and 0 bases from J, with 9 bases between. The CDR3 length is 14 residues. Germline CDR1 and CDR2: MNHNS and SASEGT. CD45RO-negative CD8 cells positively selected for CCR7 made up the naive population, which excluded terminally differentiated effector memory CD45RA+ cells. The rearrangement uses TRBV6-1 and TRBJ2-3; D call uncertain. The TCR originated in a man aged 30-40 years in good health. Source material: naive CD8+ T cells sorted from blood. The CDR3 sequence: CASSLLDSTDTQYF. Here the CDR3 DNA reads TGTGCCAGCAGTCTTCTGGACAGCACAGATACGCAGTATTTT.